The source of this T cell receptor (beta chain) is a study of T cells after yellow fever vaccination (dated 2019 in TCRdb). Study-level background: The SMART-Seq v4 Ultra Low Input RNA kit was used to prepare libraries from fractions with low cell numbers. To follow T-cell clones before and after primary and booster YFV17D yellow fever vaccination, bulk TCR alpha and beta repertoires were sequenced over time. Two healthy male donors, one aged 18 to 30 and one aged 30 to 39 years, were included in the cohort. Blood was drawn at multiple timepoints before and after primary and secondary immunization, with bulk PBMC replicates and cell subsets isolated. The investigation overall reported the following: The study included only two donors, which limits how far the findings can be generalized. Computational filtering was needed because FACS-sorted repertoires could contain abundant contaminating clonotypes from the bulk population. After the booster, most clones that had expanded after primary vaccination were detected again (about 97% of CD4 and roughly nine tenths of CD8), suggesting broad maintenance of memory. The secondary T-cell response was weaker than the primary response but faster, peaking on day 5 instead of day 15. A small share of clonotypes was detected in both CD4 and CD8 compartments, with the overlap likely arising from convergent recombination.

Details on this clonotype: Its cognate antigen has yet to be identified. Per-base qualities were not stored, and no clone one base away is much larger.

Trimming leaves V shorter by 3 bases and J shorter by 6 bases, with the junction holding 4 bases beyond the gene matches. Including the terminal cysteine and phenylalanine, the CDR3 comprises 14 residues. Solely the CDR3 DNA is kept, with 42 bases framed from the first base. According to the germline V gene, CDR1 reads ENHRY and CDR2 reads SYGVKD. The treatment or condition label on this specimen signifies: live attenuated yellow fever vaccine strain. A standard Ficoll-Paque protocol was used to isolate PBMCs from peripheral blood. Dynabeads CD4 and CD8 positive selection kits were used to isolate the CD4 and CD8 T-cell fractions. TriZol was used to extract RNA from bulk PBMCs, CD4 and CD8 fractions, and dextramer-positive and dextramer-negative fractions. The sequencer was an Illumina NovaSeq 6000. TCR cDNA was synthesized by 5'RACE template switching, which introduced a universal primer site and unique molecular identifiers. cDNA synthesis was primed from both the TCR alpha and TCR beta constant segments. Two PCR steps were used to amplify libraries, with sample barcodes and sequencing adapters being added in the second step. Libraries were sequenced on Illumina HiSeq 2500 (2x100 bp) or NovaSeq (2x150 bp). In the original analysis: Demultiplexing of reads and collapsing into UMI consensus sequences were performed with MIGEC, and V(D)J alignment was carried out with MiXCR. Vaccine-responding clonotypes were defined with edgeR using replicate PBMC samples, requiring FDR below 0.01 and a log2 fold change above 5 up to day 15. Bulk clonotypes were assigned CD4 or CD8 identity according to which sequenced CD4 or CD8 repertoire held them at higher abundance. Starting from the raw public reads, TCRdb applied fastp trimming at Q25, assembled clones with MiXCR and retained in-frame beta chains. Entries are consolidated by CDR3 protein sequence, retaining the most common genes and DNA. Clone size and V and J calls follow TCRdb, not the original study. This sample has 100,000 to 150,000 distinct CDR3 sequences in its table, and 12% to 15% of those were observed once. The leading ten clones occupy about 42% of the sample.

The V and J genes are TRBV10-3 and TRBJ2-1; 8 bases in the middle match TRBD2. The sample in question was CD8+ T cells sorted from PBMCs, obtained 5 days after the yellow fever booster vaccination. This TCR was sampled from a man younger than 35 who received the YFV17D yellow fever vaccine. CDR3 reads: CAISEPGLVNEQFF. Read as DNA, the sequence is TGTGCCATCAGTGAACCGGGACTAGTCAATGAGCAGTTCTTC.